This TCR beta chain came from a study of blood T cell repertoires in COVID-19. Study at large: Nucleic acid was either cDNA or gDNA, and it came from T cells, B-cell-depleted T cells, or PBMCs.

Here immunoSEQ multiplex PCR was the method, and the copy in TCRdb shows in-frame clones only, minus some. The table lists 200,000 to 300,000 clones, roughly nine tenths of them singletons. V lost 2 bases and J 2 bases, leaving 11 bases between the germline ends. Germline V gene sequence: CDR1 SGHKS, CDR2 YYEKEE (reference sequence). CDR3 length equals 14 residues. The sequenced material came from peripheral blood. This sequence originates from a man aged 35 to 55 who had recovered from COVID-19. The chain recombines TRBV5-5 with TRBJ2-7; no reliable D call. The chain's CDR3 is CASSFSIGAYEQYF. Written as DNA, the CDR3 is TGTGCCAGCAGCTTTTCGATAGGAGCCTACGAGCAGTACTTC. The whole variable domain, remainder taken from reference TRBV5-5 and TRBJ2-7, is DAGVTQSPTHLIKTRGQQVTLRCSPISGHKSVSWYQQVLGQGPQFIFQYYEKEERGRGNFPDRFSARQFPNYSSELNVNALLLGDSALYLCASSFSIGAYEQYFGPGTRLTVT.